Listed below are T cell receptor beta chains from one sample, sequenced in a study of response to subunit inactivated influenza vaccine. TCRdb reprocessed the RT-PCR reads with MiXCR, giving one entry per CDR3 protein. The table records 860,000 or so distinct CDR3 sequences, 21% of them present only once. The sample consisted of PBMCs from blood, taken around 5 days after vaccination. These TCRs come from a man aged 50-59 years who received an inactivated influenza vaccine. CDR3s include the opening cysteine and the closing phenylalanine or tryptophan. Part of the rows lack a size; the others show once, few, many or a class for expanded clones.

j_gene	abundance	v_gene	CDR3aa
TRBJ2-3	many	TRBV27	CASSLLAGGPLDTQYF
TRBJ1-6	few	TRBV4-1	CASSHPGQGRSPLHF
TRBJ2-3	few	TRBV20-1	CSARVRLAGAEDTQYF
TRBJ2-1	few	TRBV6-1	CASRLSNRASEQFF
TRBJ2-4	NA	TRBV5-1	CASSTRDTGGIQYF
TRBJ2-1	few	TRBV5-6	CATMGTIYNEQFF
TRBJ2-3	NA	TRBV12-3/TRBV12-4	CASRRQLAGADTQYF
TRBJ2-3	NA	TRBV5-1	CASSPIKRESRTDTQYF
TRBJ2-1	NA	TRBV15	CATSISGISYEQFF
TRBJ2-3	NA	TRBV10-3	CAISDLGEVGSDTQYF
TRBJ1-5	many	TRBV12-3/TRBV12-4	CASSRPGTSHQPQHF
TRBJ2-5	NA	TRBV10-3	CAISDLPTQETQYF
TRBJ2-2	NA	TRBV6-5	CASSYSGTGVVGELFF
TRBJ2-3	NA	TRBV20-1	CSALAGGPSTDTQYF
TRBJ2-7	many	TRBV7-6	CASSLGTGASYEQYF
TRBJ2-5	NA	TRBV6-2/TRBV6-3	CASKRDKGETQYF